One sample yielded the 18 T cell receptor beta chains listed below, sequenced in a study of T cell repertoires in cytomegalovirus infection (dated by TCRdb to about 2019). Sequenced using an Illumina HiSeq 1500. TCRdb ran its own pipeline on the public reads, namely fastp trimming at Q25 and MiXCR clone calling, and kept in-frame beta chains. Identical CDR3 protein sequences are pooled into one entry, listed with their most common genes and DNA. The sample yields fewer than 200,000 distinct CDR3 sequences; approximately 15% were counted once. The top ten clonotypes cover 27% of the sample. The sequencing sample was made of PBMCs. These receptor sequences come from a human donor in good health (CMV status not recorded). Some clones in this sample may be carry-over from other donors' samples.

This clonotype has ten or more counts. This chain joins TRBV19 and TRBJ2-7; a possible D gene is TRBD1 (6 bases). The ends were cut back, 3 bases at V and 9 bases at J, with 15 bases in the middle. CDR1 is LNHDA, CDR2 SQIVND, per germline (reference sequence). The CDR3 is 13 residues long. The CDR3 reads CASSMDSLQGQYF. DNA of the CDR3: TGTGCCAGTAGTATGGACAGCCTTCAGGGGCAGTACTTC.

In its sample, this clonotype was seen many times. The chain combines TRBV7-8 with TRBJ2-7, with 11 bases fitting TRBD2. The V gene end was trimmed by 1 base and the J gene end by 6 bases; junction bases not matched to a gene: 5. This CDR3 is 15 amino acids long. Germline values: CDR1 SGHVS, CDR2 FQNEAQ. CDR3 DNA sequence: TGTGCCAGCAGCTTAGAAGTTAGCGGGAGGGGCGAGCAGTACTTC. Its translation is CASSLEVSGRGEQYF.

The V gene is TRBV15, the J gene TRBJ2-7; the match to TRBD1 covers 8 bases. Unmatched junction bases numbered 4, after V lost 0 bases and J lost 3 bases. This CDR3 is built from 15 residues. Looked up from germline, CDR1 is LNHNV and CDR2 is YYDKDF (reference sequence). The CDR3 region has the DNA TGTGCCACCAGCAGAGATCCAGGGGGCGGCTACGAGCAGTACTTC. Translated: CATSRDPGGGYEQYF.

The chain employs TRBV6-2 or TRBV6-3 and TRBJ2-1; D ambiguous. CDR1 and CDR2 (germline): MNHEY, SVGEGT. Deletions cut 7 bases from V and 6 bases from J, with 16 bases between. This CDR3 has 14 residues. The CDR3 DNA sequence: TGTGCCAGCACTTTACCGCCTGCAACCAATGAGCAGTTCTTC. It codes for CASTLPPATNEQFF.

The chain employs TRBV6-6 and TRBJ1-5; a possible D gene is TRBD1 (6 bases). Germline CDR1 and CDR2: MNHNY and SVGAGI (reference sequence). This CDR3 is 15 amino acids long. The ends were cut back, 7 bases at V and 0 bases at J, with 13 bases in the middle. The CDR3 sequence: CASIRGQGSNQPQHF. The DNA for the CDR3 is TGTGCCAGCATTCGGGGGCAGGGTAGCAATCAGCCCCAGCATTTT.

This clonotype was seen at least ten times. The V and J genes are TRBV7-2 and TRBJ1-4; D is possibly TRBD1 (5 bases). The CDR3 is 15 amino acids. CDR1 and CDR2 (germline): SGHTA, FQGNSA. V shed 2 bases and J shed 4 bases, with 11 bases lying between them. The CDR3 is CASSLQGSHNEKLFF. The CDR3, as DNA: TGTGCCAGCAGCTTACAGGGCAGCCATAATGAAAAACTGTTTTTT. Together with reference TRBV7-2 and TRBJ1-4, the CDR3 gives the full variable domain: GAGVSQSPSNKVTEKGKDVELRCDPISGHTALYWYRQSLGQGLEFLIYFQGNSAPDKSGLPSDRFSAERTGGSVSTLTIQRTQQEDSAVYLCASSLQGSHNEKLFFGSGTQLSVL.

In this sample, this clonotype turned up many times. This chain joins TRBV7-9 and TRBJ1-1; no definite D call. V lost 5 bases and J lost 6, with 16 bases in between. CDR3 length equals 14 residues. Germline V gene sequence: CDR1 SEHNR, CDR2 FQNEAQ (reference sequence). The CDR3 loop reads CASSPRGPEPEAFF. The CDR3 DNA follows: TGTGCCAGCAGCCCTCGAGGCCCCGAACCTGAAGCTTTCTTT.

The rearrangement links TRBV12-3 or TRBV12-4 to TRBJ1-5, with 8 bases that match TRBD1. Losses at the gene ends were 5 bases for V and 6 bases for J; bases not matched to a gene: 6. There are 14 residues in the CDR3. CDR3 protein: CASSAGQDIQPQHF. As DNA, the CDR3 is TGTGCCAGCAGTGCGGGACAGGATATTCAGCCCCAGCATTTT.

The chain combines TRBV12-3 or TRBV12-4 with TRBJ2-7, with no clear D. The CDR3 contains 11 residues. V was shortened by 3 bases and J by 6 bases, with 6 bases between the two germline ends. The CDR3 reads CASSFRSEQYF. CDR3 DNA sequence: TGTGCCAGCAGTTTTCGAAGCGAGCAGTACTTC.

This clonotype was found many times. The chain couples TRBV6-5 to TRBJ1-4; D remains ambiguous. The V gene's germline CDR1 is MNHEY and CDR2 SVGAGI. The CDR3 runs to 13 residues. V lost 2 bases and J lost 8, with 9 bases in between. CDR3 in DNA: TGTGCCAGCAGTTACGGTGTTCGAGAAAAACTGTTTTTT. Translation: CASSYGVREKLFF.

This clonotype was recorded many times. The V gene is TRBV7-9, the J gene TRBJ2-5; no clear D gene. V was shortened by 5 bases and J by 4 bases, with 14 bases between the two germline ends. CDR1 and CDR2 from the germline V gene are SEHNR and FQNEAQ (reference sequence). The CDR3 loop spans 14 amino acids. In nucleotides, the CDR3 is TGTGCCAGCAGCCCCCTGGGCCGAGGAGAGACCCAGTACTTC. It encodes CASSPLGRGETQYF.

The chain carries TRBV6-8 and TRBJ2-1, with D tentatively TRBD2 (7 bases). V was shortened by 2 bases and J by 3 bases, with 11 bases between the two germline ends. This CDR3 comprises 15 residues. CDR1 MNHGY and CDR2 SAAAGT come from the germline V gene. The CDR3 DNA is TGTGCCAGCAGTTACGGGGGGGCCCTCTACAATGAGCAGTTCTTC. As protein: CASSYGGALYNEQFF.

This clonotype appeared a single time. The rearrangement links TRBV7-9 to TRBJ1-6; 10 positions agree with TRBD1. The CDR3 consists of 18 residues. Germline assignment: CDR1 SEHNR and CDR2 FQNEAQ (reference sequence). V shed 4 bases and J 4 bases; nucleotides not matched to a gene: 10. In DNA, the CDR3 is TGTGCCAGCAGCTCACCCCGGGACAGGGGTTTTTATAATTCACCCCTCCACTTT. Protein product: CASSSPRDRGFYNSPLHF.

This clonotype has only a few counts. The CDR3 DNA is TGTGCCAGCACCCTGGGGGGAGGGCAAGAGACCCAGTACTTC. Translated, it gives CASTLGGGQETQYF. The V gene is TRBV5-4, the J gene TRBJ2-5; the match to TRBD2 covers 7 bases. Trimming removed 6 bases from V and 2 bases from J; junction bases left unmatched: 7. The germline V gene has CDR1 SGHNT and CDR2 YYREEE (reference sequence). The CDR3 runs to 14 residues.

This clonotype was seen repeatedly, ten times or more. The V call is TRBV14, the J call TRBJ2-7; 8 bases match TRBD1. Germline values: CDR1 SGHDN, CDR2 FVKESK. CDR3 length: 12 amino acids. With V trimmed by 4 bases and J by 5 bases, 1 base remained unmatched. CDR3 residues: CASSRTGNEQYF. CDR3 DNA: TGTGCCAGCAGCCGGACAGGGAACGAGCAGTACTTC.

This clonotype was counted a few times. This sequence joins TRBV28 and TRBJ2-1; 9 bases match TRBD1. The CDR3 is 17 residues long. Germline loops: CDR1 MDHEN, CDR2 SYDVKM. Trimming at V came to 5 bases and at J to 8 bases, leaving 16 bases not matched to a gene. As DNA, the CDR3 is TGTGCCAGCAGTCCGACGGCCGGGGACAGGGTAAGGGATGAGCAGTTCTTC. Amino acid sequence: CASSPTAGDRVRDEQFF.

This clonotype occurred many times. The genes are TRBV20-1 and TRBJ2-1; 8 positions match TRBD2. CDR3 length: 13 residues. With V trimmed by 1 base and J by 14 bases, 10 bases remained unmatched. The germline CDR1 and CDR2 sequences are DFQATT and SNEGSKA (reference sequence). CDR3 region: CSARGGLAGGEFF. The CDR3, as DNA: TGCAGTGCTAGAGGTGGGCTAGCGGGTGGGGAGTTCTTC.

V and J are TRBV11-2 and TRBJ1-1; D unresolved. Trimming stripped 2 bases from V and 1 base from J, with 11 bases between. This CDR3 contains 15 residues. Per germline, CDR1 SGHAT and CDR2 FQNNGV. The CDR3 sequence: CASSLTTRGNTEAFF. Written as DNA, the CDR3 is TGTGCCAGCAGCTTAACCACTCGGGGGAACACTGAAGCTTTCTTT. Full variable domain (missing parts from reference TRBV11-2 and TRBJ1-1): EAGVAQSPRYKIIEKRQSVAFWCNPISGHATLYWYQQILGQGPKLLIQFQNNGVVDDSQLPKDRFSAERLKGVDSTLKIQPAKLEDSAVYLCASSLTTRGNTEAFFGQGTRLTVV.